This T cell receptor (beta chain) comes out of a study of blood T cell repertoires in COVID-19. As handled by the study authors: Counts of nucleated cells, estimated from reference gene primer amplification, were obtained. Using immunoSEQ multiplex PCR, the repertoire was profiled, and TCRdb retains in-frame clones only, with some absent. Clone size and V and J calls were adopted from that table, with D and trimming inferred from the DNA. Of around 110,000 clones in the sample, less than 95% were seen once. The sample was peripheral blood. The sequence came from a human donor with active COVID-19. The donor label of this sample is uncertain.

CDR3 sequence reads: CASSLSTGSYGYTF. CDR3 nucleotides: TGCGCCAGCAGCTTGTCGACAGGGAGCTATGGCTACACCTTC. The V and J genes are TRBV5-1 and TRBJ1-2; 7 nucleotides align to TRBD1. This CDR3 comprises 14 residues. The V gene end was trimmed by 1 base and the J gene end by 4 bases; junction bases not matched to a gene: 4. CDR1 SGHRS and CDR2 YFSETQ come from the germline V gene.